This T cell receptor beta chain emerged from a study of T cells in Graves' hyperthyroidism and ophthalmopathy (dated by TCRdb to between 2018 and 2021). A note on the overall study: Peripheral blood samples were taken at initial diagnosis, before any treatment was given. To identify TCR V-J signatures that set the groups apart, the researchers used a discovery cohort of 100 patients, made up of 40 to 45 with Graves' ophthalmopathy and about 60 with stable Graves' hyperthyroidism. An independent validation cohort of 18 to 20 hyperthyroidism patients and 15 or so patients who later progressed to ophthalmopathy tested prospective prediction of ophthalmopathy. The 100 discovery patients were randomly divided into training and test sets at a 7:3 ratio. Thyroid tissue and blood T-cell repertoires from roughly 6 Graves' hyperthyroidism patients were also compared in the study. Once sampling was done, hyperthyroidism patients were given methimazole at a starting dose of 30 mg daily, whereas ophthalmopathy patients were given high-dose intravenous methylprednisolone. According to the paper, TCR Vbeta CDR3 sequencing was carried out on more than 120 peripheral blood samples, which came from 40 to 45 ophthalmopathy, about 75 hyperthyroidism and about 17 progressor patients.

The TCR beta CDR3 regions were amplified from RNA transcripts. For the first round of RT-PCR on the TCR CDR3, the HTBI primer set was used together with the Qiagen OneStep RT-PCR kit. Libraries were constructed in a second round of multiplex PCR, after which size selection and purification were performed. The libraries were sequenced on an Illumina HiSeq2000 using paired-end 100 bp reads. In the source study's methods: SOAPnuke was used to process the raw data, throwing out any read that contained adapters or uncalled bases, had a mean Phred below 15, or lacked an exact constant-primer or identifier match. High-quality paired reads were merged with COPE v1.2.5, and unique nucleotide sequences were defined as clonotypes. MiTCR v1.1 was used to align the clonotypes against IMGT TRBV, TRBD and TRBJ reference segments. The analysis included only V-J combinations with a frequency above 0.0001, which together covered 98% to 99.2% of the repertoires. The TCS score was defined as F50 (clonal expansion) divided by E x V (chaos), with BLOSUM62-based TCRdist calculated between CDR3 peptides within each V-J. Welch's t-statistics and random forest reduced around 550 V-J features to about 12, which were used in a naive Bayes classifier (R e1071). In TCRdb, the public reads were trimmed at Q25 with fastp and aligned with MiXCR, with productive beta chains retained. CDR3 protein duplicates are merged, each entry listing the most common genes and DNA. These V and J calls rely on TCRdb rather than the paper's analysis. The sample yields about 710,000 distinct CDR3 sequences; roughly 15% were counted once. The top ten clones comprise around 8.1% of the sample.

A patient counted as having stable Graves' hyperthyroidism if no progression to ophthalmopathy occurred over 18 months of follow-up. Hyperthyroidism patients were newly diagnosed, had a disease duration of under 2 months, and were aged 18 to 65 years. The study excluded patients with uncontrolled infections, other autoimmune diseases, pregnancy or lactation. Diagnoses were established on the basis of clinical symptoms, serum thyroxine and TRAb, thyroid ultrasound, and orbital computed tomography. Ficoll-Paque density gradient centrifugation was used to isolate PBMCs from about 9.4 ml of fresh peripheral blood. Total RNA was extracted with Trizol reagent, and quality was checked on an Agilent 2100 Bioanalyzer. Beyond this particular receptor, the publication reports: Ophthalmopathy was separated from stable hyperthyroidism by a 13 V-J signature model, with 85% to 90% sensitivity and 81% to 82% specificity obtained in cross-validation and 80%/75% obtained in testing. Sample size was not statistically predetermined, and investigators were not blinded to group allocation. In validation, the model predicted progression to ophthalmopathy a median of around 6.5 months before onset, with approximately 68% sensitivity and roughly 73% specificity. Blood samples also contained most of the expanded thyroid clonotypes (frequency above 0.001), which suggests that blood repertoires may reflect thyroid immune responses.

Of note for this clonotype: This receptor's antigen is unknown. Since a much larger clone is just one base distant, this may be a read error.

Sequencing was performed on blood. The source of this sequence is a man aged 18 to 30 with Graves' hyperthyroidism.

The DNA sequence is as follows: TGTGCCAGCAGTTGGCACTACGAGCAGTACTTC. Translation gives CASSWHYEQYF. The rearrangement joined TRBV6-2 or TRBV6-3 to TRBJ2-7, with the D gene call left open. CDR1 and CDR2, looked up from the germline V gene, are MNHEY and SVGEGT. The CDR3 goes from the cysteine to the phenylalanine over 11 residues. Only the CDR3 DNA is retained, 33 bases long and in frame from the first base. V gives up 4 bases and J gives up 3 bases, and the segment between their germline ends measures 4 bases.